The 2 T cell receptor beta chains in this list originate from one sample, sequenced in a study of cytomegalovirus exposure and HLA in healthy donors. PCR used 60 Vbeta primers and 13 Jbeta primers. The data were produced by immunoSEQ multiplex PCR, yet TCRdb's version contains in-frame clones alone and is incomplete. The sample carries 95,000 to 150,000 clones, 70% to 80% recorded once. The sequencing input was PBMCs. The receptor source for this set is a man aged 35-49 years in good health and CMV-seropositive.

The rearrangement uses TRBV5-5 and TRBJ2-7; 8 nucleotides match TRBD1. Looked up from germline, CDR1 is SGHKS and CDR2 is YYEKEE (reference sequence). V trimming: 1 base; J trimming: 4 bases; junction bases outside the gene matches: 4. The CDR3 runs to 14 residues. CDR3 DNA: TGTGCCAGCAGCTTGTGGACAGGGAAGTACGAGCAGTACTTC. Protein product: CASSLWTGKYEQYF.

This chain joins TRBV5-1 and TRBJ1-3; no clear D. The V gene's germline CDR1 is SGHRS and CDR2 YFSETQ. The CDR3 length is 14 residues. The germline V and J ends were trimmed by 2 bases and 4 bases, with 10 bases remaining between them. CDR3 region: CASSFGIGGNTIYF. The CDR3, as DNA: TGCGCCAGCAGCTTCGGGATTGGGGGAAACACCATATATTTT.